This TCR beta chain appears in the sequencing data of a study of PD-1 blockade in classical Hodgkin lymphoma. Germline CDR1 MDHEN, CDR2 SYDVKM. Trimming took off 5 bases at V and 4 bases at J, with 20 bases between the two ends. This CDR3 region has 16 residues. Assay used: immunoSEQ multiplex PCR; TCRdb lists only in-frame clones, some missing. The top ten hold around 0.86% of the sample, which has around 16,000 clones, approximately 86% seen once. Time point: newly diagnosed, previously untreated cHL patient sample. Magnetic negative selection of thawed PBMCs was the method by which CD4+ T cells were purified. Comparison samples consisted of PBMCs from newly diagnosed, untreated classical Hodgkin lymphoma. Regarding this clone: The antigen is unknown.

Study-wide results and limits: Newly diagnosed patients had baseline TCR diversity that was reportedly lower than that of healthy donors. Although disease activity or prior therapy may be involved, causes of the repertoire differences remain undefined.

This clonotype originated in a human donor with classical Hodgkin lymphoma. The sample comprised CD4+ T cells from blood. The V and J genes are TRBV28 and TRBJ2-5; the D gene is possibly TRBD2 (6 bases). CDR3 sequence reads: CASSPLGGAIGETQYF. The DNA for the CDR3 is TGTGCCAGCAGTCCTCTGGGCGGGGCGATCGGAGAGACCCAGTACTTC.